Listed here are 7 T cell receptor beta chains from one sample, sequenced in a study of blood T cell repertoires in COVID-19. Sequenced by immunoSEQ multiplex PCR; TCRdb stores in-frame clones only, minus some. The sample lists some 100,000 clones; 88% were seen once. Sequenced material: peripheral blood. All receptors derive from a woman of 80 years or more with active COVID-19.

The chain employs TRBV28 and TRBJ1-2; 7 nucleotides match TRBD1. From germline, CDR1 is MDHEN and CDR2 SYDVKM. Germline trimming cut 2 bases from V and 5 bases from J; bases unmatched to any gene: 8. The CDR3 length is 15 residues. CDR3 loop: CASSLEWGQRYGYTF. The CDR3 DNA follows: TGTGCCAGCAGTTTAGAATGGGGACAGCGGTATGGCTACACCTTC.

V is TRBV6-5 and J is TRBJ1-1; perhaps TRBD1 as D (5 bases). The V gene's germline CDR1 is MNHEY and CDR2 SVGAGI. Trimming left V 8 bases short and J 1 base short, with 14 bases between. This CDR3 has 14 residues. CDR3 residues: CASQSPGGNTEAFF. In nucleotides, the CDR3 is TGTGCCAGCCAATCCCCCGGGGGGAACACTGAAGCTTTCTTT.

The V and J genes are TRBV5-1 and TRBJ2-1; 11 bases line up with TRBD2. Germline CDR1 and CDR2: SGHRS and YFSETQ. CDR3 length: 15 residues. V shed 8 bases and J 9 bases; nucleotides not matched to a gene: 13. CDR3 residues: CASYPLAGGAGEQFF. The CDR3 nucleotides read TGCGCCAGTTACCCCCTAGCGGGAGGAGCAGGTGAGCAGTTCTTC.

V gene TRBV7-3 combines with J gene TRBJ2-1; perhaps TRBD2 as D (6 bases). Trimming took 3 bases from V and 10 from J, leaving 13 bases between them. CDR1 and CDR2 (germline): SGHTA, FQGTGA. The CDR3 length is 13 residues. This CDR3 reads CASSFSGLREQFF. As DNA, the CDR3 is TGTGCCAGCAGCTTCTCCGGACTACGGGAGCAGTTCTTC.

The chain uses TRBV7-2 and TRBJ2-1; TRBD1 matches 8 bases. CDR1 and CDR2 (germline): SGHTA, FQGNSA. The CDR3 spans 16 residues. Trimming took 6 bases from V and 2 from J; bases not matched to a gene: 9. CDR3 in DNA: TGTGCCAGCAGTCCCCCGGACAGGGTCACCTACAATGAGCAGTTCTTC. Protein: CASSPPDRVTYNEQFF.

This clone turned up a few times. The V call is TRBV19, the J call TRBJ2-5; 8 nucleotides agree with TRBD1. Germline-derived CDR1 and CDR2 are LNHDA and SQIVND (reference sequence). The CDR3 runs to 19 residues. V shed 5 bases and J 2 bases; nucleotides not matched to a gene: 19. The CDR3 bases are TGTGCCAGTAGTTCCCTCCGGAGCGTTTCAGGGGGCTATCAAGAGACCCAGTACTTC. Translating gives CASSSLRSVSGGYQETQYF.

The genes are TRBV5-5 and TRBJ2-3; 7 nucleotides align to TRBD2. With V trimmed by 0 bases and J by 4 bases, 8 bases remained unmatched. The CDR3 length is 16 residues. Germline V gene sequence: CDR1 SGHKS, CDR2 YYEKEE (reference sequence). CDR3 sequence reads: CASSLAIGGSADTQYF. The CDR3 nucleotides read TGTGCCAGCAGCTTGGCAATCGGCGGGAGTGCAGATACGCAGTATTTT.